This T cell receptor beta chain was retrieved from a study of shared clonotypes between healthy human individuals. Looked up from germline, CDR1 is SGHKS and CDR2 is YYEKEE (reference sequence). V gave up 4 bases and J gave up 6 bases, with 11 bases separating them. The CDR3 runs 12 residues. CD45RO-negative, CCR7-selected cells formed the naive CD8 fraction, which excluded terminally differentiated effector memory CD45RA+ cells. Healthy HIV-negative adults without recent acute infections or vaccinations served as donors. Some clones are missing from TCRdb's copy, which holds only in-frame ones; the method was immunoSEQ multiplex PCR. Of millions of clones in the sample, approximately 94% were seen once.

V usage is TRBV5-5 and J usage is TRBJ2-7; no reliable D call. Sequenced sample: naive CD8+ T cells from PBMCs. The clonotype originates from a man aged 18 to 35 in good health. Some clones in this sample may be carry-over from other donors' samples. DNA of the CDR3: TGTGCCAGCAGCCCGCTTCCAACCGAGCAGTACTTC. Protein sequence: CASSPLPTEQYF.